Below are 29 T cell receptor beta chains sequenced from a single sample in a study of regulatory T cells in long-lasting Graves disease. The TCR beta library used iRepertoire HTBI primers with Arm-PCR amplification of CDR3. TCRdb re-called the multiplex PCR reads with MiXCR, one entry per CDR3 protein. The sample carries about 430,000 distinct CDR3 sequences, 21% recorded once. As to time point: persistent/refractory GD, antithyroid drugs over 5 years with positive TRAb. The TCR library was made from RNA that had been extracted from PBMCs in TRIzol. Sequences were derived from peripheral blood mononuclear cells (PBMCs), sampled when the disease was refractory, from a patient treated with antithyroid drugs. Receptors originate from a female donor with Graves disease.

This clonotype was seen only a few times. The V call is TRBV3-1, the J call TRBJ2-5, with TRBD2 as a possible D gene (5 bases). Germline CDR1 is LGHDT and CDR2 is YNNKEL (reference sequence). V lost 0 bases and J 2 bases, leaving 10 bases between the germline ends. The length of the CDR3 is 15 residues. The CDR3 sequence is CASSQEGGRQETQYF. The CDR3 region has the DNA TGTGCCAGCAGCCAAGAAGGTGGGAGACAAGAGACCCAGTACTTC.

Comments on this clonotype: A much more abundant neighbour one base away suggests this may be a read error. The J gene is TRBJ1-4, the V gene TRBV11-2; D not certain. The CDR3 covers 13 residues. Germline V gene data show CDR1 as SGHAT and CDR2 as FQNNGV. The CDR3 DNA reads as TGTGCCGGCAGCTCCTTATTCAAGGAAAAACTGTTTTTT. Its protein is CAGSSLFKEKLFF. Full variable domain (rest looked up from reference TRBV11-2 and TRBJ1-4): EAGVAQSPRYKIIEKRQSVAFWCNPISGHATLYWYQQILGQGPKLLIQFQNNGVVDDSQLPKDRFSAERLKGVDSTLKIQPAKLEDSAVYLCAGSSLFKEKLFFGSGTQLSVL.

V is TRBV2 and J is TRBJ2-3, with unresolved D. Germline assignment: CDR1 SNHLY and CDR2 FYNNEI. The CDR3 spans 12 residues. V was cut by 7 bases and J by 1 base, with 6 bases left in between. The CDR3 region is CASNRGTDTQYF. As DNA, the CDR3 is TGTGCCAGCAATAGGGGCACAGATACGCAGTATTTT.

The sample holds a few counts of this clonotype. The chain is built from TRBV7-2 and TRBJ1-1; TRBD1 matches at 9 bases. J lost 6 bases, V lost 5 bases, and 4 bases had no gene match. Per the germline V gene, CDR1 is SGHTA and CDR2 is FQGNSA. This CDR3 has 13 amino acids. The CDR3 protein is CASSTQGASEAFF. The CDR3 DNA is TGTGCCAGCAGCACACAGGGGGCGTCTGAAGCTTTCTTT.

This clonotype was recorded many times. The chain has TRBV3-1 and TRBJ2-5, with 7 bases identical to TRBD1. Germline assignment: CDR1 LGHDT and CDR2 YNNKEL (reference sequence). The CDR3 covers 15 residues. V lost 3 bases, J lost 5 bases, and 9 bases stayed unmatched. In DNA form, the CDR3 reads TGTGCCAGCAGCCACCCCAACAGGGGTGAGGAGACCCAGTACTTC. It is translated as CASSHPNRGEETQYF.

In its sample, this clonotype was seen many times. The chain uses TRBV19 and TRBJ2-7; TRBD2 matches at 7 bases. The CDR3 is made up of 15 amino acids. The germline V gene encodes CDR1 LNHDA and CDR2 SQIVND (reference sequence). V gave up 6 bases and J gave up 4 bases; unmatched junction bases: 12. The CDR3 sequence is CASRIRSAGRYEQYF. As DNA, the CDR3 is TGTGCCAGTAGGATCCGGTCAGCGGGGCGGTACGAGCAGTACTTC.

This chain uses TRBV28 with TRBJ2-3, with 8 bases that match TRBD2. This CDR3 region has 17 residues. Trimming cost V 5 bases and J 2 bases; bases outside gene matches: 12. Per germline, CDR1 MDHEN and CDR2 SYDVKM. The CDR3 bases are TGTGCCAGCAGTCTAACAGCGCGGGAGGACTCCACAGATACGCAGTATTTT. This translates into CASSLTAREDSTDTQYF.

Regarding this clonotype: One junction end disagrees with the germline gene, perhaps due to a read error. CDR3 region: CASSQGIGGYEAFF. DNA of the CDR3: TGTGCCAGCAGCCAAGGAATTGGGGGGTATGAAGCTTTCTTT. The rearrangement joins TRBV4-1 to TRBJ1-1, with D maybe TRBD1 (5 bases). Germline V gives CDR1 MGHRA, CDR2 YSYEKL. The CDR3 extends over 14 amino acids.

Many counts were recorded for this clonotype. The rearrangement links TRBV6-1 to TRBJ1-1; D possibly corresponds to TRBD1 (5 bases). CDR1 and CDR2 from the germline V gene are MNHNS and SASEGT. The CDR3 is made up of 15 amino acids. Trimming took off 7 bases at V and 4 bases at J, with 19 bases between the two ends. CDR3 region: CASTPPGGEGTEAFF. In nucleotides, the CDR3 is TGTGCCAGCACCCCCCCCGGGGGAGAGGGCACTGAAGCTTTCTTT.

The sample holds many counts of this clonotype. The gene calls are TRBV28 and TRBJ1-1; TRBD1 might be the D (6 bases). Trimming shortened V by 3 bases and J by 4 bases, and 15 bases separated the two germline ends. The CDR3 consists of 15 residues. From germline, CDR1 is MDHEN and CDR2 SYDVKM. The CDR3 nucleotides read TGTGCCAGCAGTTTCCACAGGGCTTTGACCACTGAAGCTTTCTTT. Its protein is CASSFHRALTTEAFF.

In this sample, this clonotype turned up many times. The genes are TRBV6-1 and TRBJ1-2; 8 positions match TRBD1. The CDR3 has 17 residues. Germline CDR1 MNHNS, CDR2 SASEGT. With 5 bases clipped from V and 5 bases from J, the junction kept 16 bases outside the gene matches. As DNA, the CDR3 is TGTGCCAGCAGTACGGACAGGGCCTATCGGTTGGTTTATGGCTACACCTTC. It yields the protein CASSTDRAYRLVYGYTF.

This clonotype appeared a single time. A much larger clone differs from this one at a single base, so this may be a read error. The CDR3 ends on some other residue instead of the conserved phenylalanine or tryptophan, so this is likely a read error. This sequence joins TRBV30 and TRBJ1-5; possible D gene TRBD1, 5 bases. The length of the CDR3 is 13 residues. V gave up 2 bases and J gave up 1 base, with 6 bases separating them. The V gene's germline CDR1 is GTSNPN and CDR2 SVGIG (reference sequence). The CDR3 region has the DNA TGTGCCTGGAGTAAGGGGAGCAATCAGCCCCAGCATTCT. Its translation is CAWSKGSNQPQHS.

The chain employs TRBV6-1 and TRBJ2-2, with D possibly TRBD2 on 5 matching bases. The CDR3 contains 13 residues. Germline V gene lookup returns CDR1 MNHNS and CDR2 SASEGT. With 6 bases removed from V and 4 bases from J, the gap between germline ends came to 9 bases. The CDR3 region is CASSATSTGELFF. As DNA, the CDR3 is TGTGCCAGCAGCGCCACTAGCACCGGGGAGCTGTTTTTT.

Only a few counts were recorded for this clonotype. The CDR3 sequence: CASSQVNRAETQYF. DNA of the CDR3: TGTGCCAGCAGCCAAGTAAACAGGGCAGAGACCCAGTACTTC. The genes are TRBV3-1 and TRBJ2-5; a possible D gene is TRBD1 (6 bases). In germline, CDR1 is LGHDT, CDR2 YNNKEL (reference sequence). The V end was cut by 1 base, the J end by 4 bases, with 10 bases between. The CDR3 runs 14 residues.

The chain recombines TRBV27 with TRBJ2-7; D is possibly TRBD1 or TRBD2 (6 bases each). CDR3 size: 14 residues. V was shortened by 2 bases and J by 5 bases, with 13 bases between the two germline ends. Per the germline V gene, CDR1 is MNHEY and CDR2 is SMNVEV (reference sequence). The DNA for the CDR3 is TGTGCCAGCAGTTTAATAGGGGGAGGTCACGAGCAGTACTTC. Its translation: CASSLIGGGHEQYF.

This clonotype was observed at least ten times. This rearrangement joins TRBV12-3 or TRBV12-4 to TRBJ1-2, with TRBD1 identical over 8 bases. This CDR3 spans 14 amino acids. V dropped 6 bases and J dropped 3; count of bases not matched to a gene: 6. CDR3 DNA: TGTGCCAGCAGAAGGACAGGGAGTGACTATGGCTACACCTTC. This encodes CASRRTGSDYGYTF.

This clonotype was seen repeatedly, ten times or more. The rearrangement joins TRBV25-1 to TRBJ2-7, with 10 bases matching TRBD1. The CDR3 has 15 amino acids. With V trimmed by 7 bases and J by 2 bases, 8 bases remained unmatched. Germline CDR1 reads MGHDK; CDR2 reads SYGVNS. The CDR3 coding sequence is TGTGCCAGCAAGTTCGGACAGGGGGGGGCCTACGAGCAGTACTTC. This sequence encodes CASKFGQGGAYEQYF.

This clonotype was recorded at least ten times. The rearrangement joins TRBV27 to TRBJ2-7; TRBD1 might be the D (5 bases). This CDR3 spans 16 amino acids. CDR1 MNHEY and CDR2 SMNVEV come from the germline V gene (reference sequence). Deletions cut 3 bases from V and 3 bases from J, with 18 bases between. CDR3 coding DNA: TGTGCCAGCAGTTTTCAGTCCACAGGAGCTCGCTACGAGCAGTACTTC. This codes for CASSFQSTGARYEQYF.

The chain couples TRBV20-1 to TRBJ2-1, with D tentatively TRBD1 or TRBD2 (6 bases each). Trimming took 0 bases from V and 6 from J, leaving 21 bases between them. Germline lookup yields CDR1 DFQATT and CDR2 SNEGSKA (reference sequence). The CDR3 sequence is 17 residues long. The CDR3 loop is CSARDLGAGPRGNEQFF. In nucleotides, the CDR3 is TGCAGTGCTAGAGATCTGGGGGCGGGACCTCGAGGCAATGAGCAGTTCTTC.

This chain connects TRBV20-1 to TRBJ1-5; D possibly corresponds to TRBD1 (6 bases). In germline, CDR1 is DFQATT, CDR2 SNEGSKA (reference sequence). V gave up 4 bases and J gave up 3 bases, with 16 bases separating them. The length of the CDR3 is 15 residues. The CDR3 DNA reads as TGCAGTGCTAAGGAACAGGGTCATGACAATCAGCCCCAGCATTTT. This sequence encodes CSAKEQGHDNQPQHF.

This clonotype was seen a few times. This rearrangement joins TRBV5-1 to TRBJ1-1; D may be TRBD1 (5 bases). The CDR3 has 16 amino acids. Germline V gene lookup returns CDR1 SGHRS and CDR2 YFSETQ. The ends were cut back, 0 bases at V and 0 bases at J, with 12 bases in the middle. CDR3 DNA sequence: TGCGCCAGCAGCTTGGAAGTCCTGGGGCTGAACACTGAAGCTTTCTTT. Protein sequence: CASSLEVLGLNTEAFF.

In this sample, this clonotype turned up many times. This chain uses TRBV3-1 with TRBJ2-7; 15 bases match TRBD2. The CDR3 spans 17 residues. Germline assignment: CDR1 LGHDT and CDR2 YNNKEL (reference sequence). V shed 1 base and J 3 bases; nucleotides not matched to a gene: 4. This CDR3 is CASSQGTSGRASYEQYF. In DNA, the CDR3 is TGTGCCAGCAGCCAAGGGACTAGCGGGAGGGCCAGCTACGAGCAGTACTTC.

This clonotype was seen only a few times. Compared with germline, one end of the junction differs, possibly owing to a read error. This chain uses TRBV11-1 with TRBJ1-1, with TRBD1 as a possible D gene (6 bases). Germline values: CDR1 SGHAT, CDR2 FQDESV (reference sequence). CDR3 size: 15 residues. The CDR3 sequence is CASSLTGTPNTEAFF. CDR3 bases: TGTGCCAGCAGCTTAACCGGGACACCGAACACGGAAGCTTTCTTT.

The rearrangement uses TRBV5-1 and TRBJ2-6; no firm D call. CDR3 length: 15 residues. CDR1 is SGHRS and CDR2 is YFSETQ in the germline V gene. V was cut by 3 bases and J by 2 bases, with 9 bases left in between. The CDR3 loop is CASSSDRPGANVLTF. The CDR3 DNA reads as TGCGCCAGCAGCTCCGATCGCCCTGGGGCCAACGTCCTGACTTTC.

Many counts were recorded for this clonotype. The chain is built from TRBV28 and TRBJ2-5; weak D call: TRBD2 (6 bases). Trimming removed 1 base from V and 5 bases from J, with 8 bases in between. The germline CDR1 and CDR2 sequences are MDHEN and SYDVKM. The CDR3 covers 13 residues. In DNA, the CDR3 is TGTGCCAGCAGTTTATTTGGGAGGGAGACCCAGTACTTC. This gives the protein CASSLFGRETQYF.

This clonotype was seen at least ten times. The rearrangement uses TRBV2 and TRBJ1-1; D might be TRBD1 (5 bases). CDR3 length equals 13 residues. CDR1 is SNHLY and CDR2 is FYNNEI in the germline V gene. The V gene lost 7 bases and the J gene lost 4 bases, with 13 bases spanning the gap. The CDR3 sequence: CASIYRGSTEAFF. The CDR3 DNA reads TGTGCCAGCATATATCGGGGGAGCACTGAAGCTTTCTTT.

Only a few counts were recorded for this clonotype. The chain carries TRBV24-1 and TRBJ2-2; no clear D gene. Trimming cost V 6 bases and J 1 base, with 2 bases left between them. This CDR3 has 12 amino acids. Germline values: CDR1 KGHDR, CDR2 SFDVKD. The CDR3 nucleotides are TGTGCCACCAGTTGGAACACCGGGGAGCTGTTTTTT. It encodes CATSWNTGELFF.

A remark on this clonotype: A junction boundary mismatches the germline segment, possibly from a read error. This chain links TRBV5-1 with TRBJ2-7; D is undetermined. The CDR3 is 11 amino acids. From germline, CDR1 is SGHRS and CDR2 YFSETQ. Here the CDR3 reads CASCLGREQYF. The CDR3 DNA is TGCGCCAGCTGCTTGGGTCGCGAGCAGTACTTC. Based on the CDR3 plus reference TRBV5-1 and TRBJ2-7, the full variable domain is KAGVTQTPRYLIKTRGQQVTLSCSPISGHRSVSWYQQTPGQGLQFLFEYFSETQRNKGNFPGRFSGRQFSNSRSEMNVSTLELGDSALYLCASCLGREQYFGPGTRLTVT.

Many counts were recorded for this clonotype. The CDR3 protein is CASSSGGGYNQPQHF. The CDR3 coding sequence is TGTGCCAGCAGTTCTGGAGGGGGCTACAATCAGCCCCAGCATTTT. The chain carries TRBV28 and TRBJ1-5; 7 positions agree with TRBD1. V lost 4 bases to trimming and J lost 3 bases; unmatched junction nucleotides: 6. Germline assignment: CDR1 MDHEN and CDR2 SYDVKM. The CDR3 sequence is 15 residues long.